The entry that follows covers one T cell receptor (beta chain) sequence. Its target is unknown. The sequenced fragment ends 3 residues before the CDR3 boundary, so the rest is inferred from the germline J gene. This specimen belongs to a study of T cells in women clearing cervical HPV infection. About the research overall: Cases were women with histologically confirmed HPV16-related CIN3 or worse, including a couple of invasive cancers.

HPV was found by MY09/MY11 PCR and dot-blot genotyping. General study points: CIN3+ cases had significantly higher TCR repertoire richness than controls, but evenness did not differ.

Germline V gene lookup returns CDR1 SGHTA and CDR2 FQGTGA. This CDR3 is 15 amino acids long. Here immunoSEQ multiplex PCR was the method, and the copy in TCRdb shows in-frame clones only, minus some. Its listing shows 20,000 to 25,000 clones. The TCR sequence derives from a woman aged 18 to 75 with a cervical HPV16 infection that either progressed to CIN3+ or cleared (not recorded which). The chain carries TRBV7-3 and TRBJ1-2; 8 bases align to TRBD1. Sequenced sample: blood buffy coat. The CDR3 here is CASSLTDRGSEGYTF. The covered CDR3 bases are TGTGCCAGCAGCTTAACCGACAGGGGTAGTGAAGGC.